One sample yielded the 31 T cell receptor beta chains listed below, sequenced in a study of T-cell memory formation after mild COVID-19. In TCRdb, the 5' RACE reads were re-called with MiXCR into one record per CDR3 protein. The profile covers hundreds of thousands of distinct CDR3 sequences, with roughly 20% appearing a single time and 9.5% to 15% taken by the ten largest. Sequenced material: PBMCs or a T cell subset sorted from them (not recorded which). The source of these receptors is an adult woman who had mild COVID-19 (a few samples of this study predate the infection). Cell type and time point are not known.

The chain is built from TRBV11-1 and TRBJ1-6, with unresolved D. Germline lookup yields CDR1 SGHAT and CDR2 FQDESV (reference sequence). CDR3 length: 15 residues. The V end was cut by 6 bases, the J end by 8 bases, with 17 bases between. CDR3 nucleotides: TGTGCCAGCAGAAAAGTCATGGGTTTGGATTCACCCCTCCACTTT. It specifies CASRKVMGLDSPLHF.

The sample holds a few counts of this clonotype. V is TRBV25-1 and J is TRBJ1-1, with D unclear. CDR1 MGHDK and CDR2 SYGVNS come from the germline V gene. The V end was cut by 6 bases, the J end by 0 bases, with 8 bases between. The CDR3 totals 13 residues. The CDR3 nucleotides read TGTGCCAGCAGCAGGACTATGAACACTGAAGCTTTCTTT. The encoded protein is CASSRTMNTEAFF.

This clonotype was seen more than once but under ten times. J is TRBJ2-5 and V is TRBV28; 8 bases line up with TRBD2. The CDR3 contains 15 residues. The V gene's germline CDR1 is MDHEN and CDR2 SYDVKM. V trimming: 2 bases; J trimming: 5 bases; junction bases outside the gene matches: 7. This chain's CDR3 is CASSLASGGEETQYF. The CDR3 nucleotides read TGTGCCAGCAGTTTAGCGTCGGGAGGGGAGGAGACCCAGTACTTC.

The sample holds a few counts of this clonotype. The gene calls are TRBV10-3 and TRBJ2-3, with 7 positions matching TRBD2. Trimming removed 6 bases from V and 7 bases from J; junction bases left unmatched: 10. This CDR3 has 14 amino acids. The germline V gene has CDR1 ENHRY and CDR2 SYGVKD. This CDR3 reads CAISPGEGPHTQYF. CDR3 nucleotides: TGTGCCATCAGCCCGGGGGAGGGCCCACATACGCAGTATTTT.

In its sample, this clonotype was seen many times. One junction end disagrees with the germline gene, perhaps due to a read error. The V and J genes are TRBV2 and TRBJ1-1, with unresolved D. The CDR3 covers 15 residues. Germline V gene sequence: CDR1 SNHLY, CDR2 FYNNEI. Here the CDR3 reads CASRTLTDPNAEAFF. CDR3 in DNA: TGTGCCAGCAGAACCCTGACGGACCCGAACGCTGAAGCTTTCTTT.

The chain recombines TRBV5-6 with TRBJ2-3, with TRBD1 as a possible D gene (5 bases). V lost 2 bases to trimming and J lost 3 bases, with 16 bases between them. Germline V lookup: CDR1 SGHDT, CDR2 YYEEEE. The CDR3 extends over 16 amino acids. CDR3 residues: CASSFRTSTWTDTQYF. The CDR3 nucleotides read TGTGCCAGCAGCTTCCGGACAAGTACGTGGACAGATACGCAGTATTTT. The whole variable domain, remainder taken from reference TRBV5-6 and TRBJ2-3, is DAGVTQSPTHLIKTRGQQVTLRCSPKSGHDTVSWYQQALGQGPQFIFQYYEEEERQRGNFPDRFSGHQFPNYSSELNVNALLLGDSALYLCASSFRTSTWTDTQYFGPGTRLTVL.

V gene TRBV29-1 combines with J gene TRBJ2-2; a possible D gene is TRBD1 (5 bases). The germline gives CDR1 SQVTM, CDR2 ANQGSEA. The CDR3 covers 13 residues. Trimming shortened V by 5 bases and J by 2 bases, and 9 bases separated the two germline ends. The CDR3 sequence: CSVWGLNTGELFF. The CDR3 coding sequence is TGCAGCGTTTGGGGCCTTAACACCGGGGAGCTGTTTTTT.

Many counts were recorded for this clonotype. The chain employs TRBV5-1 and TRBJ2-3; the D is unclear. Germline loops: CDR1 SGHRS, CDR2 YFSETQ. This CDR3 spans 12 amino acids. Trimming took 1 base from V and 5 from J, leaving 5 bases between them. CDR3 amino acids: CASSLTQDTQYF. DNA for the CDR3: TGCGCCAGCAGCTTGACTCAAGATACGCAGTATTTT.

This chain connects TRBV12-3 or TRBV12-4 to TRBJ2-7, with D perhaps matching TRBD1 or TRBD2 (8 bases each). V gave up 3 bases and J gave up 4 bases, with 22 bases separating them. The CDR3 loop spans 17 amino acids. The CDR3 region has the DNA TGTGCCAGCAGTTTTGCAGGGGGCACGAGCGGGAGATACGAGCAGTACTTC. Encoded protein: CASSFAGGTSGRYEQYF.

The V and J genes are TRBV5-1 and TRBJ2-2, with D possibly TRBD1 on 6 matching bases. CDR3 length: 21 amino acids. Germline CDR1 is SGHRS and CDR2 is YFSETQ. Trimming left V 0 bases short and J 2 bases short, with 26 bases between. CDR3 in DNA: TGCGCCAGCAGCTTGGGCTCAACGGATAAAAAACAGGGCTTTAACACCGGGGAGCTGTTTTTT. It specifies CASSLGSTDKKQGFNTGELFF.

The gene calls are TRBV29-1 and TRBJ2-3, with D perhaps matching TRBD1 (6 bases). The CDR3 is 16 residues long. Trimming stripped 7 bases from V and 1 base from J, with 21 bases between. The germline V gene encodes CDR1 SQVTM and CDR2 ANQGSEA. CDR3 sequence (DNA): TGCAGCGCCAATACCCCACAGGGACGGGGCACAGATACGCAGTATTTT. Translation: CSANTPQGRGTDTQYF.

This clonotype turned up a few times. The V and J genes are TRBV18 and TRBJ1-2; tentatively, D is TRBD1 (6 bases). Trimming took 4 bases from V and 0 from J, leaving 12 bases between them. The CDR3 loop spans 15 amino acids. In germline, CDR1 is KGHSH, CDR2 LQKENI. Here the CDR3 reads CASSLKDSTNYGYTF. As DNA, the CDR3 is TGTGCCAGCTCACTCAAGGACAGTACTAACTATGGCTACACCTTC.

The chain has TRBV18 and TRBJ2-4, with TRBD2 identical over 8 bases. The CDR3 length is 15 residues. V trimming: 3 bases; J trimming: 7 bases; junction bases outside the gene matches: 8. Germline V gene data show CDR1 as KGHSH and CDR2 as LQKENI. CDR3 loop: CASSPPVGGRNIQYF. The CDR3 nucleotides are TGTGCCAGCTCACCTCCGGTAGGCGGGAGGAACATTCAGTACTTC. Based on the CDR3 plus reference TRBV18 and TRBJ2-4, the full variable domain is NAGVMQNPRHLVRRRGQEARLRCSPMKGHSHVYWYRQLPEEGLKFMVYLQKENIIDESGMPKERFSAEFPKEGPSILRIQQVVRGDSAAYFCASSPPVGGRNIQYFGAGTRLSVL.

A few counts support this clonotype. The chain is built from TRBV24-1 and TRBJ2-1; 8 bases line up with TRBD2. Germline V gene sequence: CDR1 KGHDR, CDR2 SFDVKD. Trimming cost V 3 bases and J 6 bases; bases outside gene matches: 15. The CDR3 runs 18 residues. The CDR3 sequence is CATSDPDSGEAFGNEQFF. For the CDR3, the DNA is TGTGCCACCAGTGATCCAGATAGCGGGGAGGCGTTCGGCAATGAGCAGTTCTTC.

This clonotype appeared a single time. V gene TRBV19 combines with J gene TRBJ1-6; a weak D match, TRBD1 (6 bases). The CDR3 totals 14 residues. Germline CDR1 and CDR2: LNHDA and SQIVND (reference sequence). V gave up 3 bases and J gave up 6 bases, with 9 bases separating them. CDR3 residues: CASSIRGPNSPLHF. The CDR3 region has the DNA TGTGCCAGTAGTATCAGGGGACCTAATTCACCCCTCCACTTT.

This chain uses TRBV7-9 with TRBJ1-6; 7 bases fit TRBD1. Germline V gives CDR1 SEHNR, CDR2 FQNEAQ (reference sequence). This CDR3 spans 15 amino acids. V was pared by 5 bases and J by 8 bases, with 9 bases of the junction left unmatched. The CDR3 region has the DNA TGTGCCAGCAGCGGGAAGGGGGCAGGTTATTCACCCCTCCACTTT. Its protein is CASSGKGAGYSPLHF.

The V call is TRBV15, the J call TRBJ2-1, with 7 bases fitting TRBD2. Losses at the gene ends were 1 base for V and 3 bases for J; bases not matched to a gene: 9. Germline loops: CDR1 LNHNV, CDR2 YYDKDF (reference sequence). The length of the CDR3 is 17 residues. The CDR3 nucleotides read TGTGCCACCAGCAGAGCCGGAGCGGGATTCGGCTACAATGAGCAGTTCTTC. Its protein is CATSRAGAGFGYNEQFF.

Ten or more counts support this clonotype. The chain carries TRBV7-2 and TRBJ2-1, with 11 bases identical to TRBD1. The germline V gene encodes CDR1 SGHTA and CDR2 FQGNSA. The CDR3 spans 15 residues. V shed 5 bases and J 5 bases; nucleotides not matched to a gene: 5. The CDR3 protein is CASSRTGGNNNEQFF. As DNA, the CDR3 is TGTGCCAGCAGCCGGACAGGGGGCAACAACAATGAGCAGTTCTTC.

The V and J genes are TRBV7-9 and TRBJ2-1; TRBD2 is a possible D gene (6 bases). This CDR3 has 18 amino acids. The germline CDR1 and CDR2 sequences are SEHNR and FQNEAQ (reference sequence). Trimming removed 5 bases from V and 1 base from J, with 21 bases in between. DNA for the CDR3: TGTGCCAGCAGCCCCCCCCGGGGCGGGACTGGGTCCTACAATGAGCAGTTCTTC. This encodes CASSPPRGGTGSYNEQFF.

This clonotype has only a few counts. The V gene is TRBV9, the J gene TRBJ2-7, with unresolved D. The CDR3 consists of 14 residues. Germline CDR1 is SGDLS and CDR2 is YYNGEE. V lost 1 base to trimming and J lost 2 bases, with 10 bases between them. CDR3 bases: TGTGCCAGCAGCGTACAATGGACCACCTACGAGCAGTACTTC. It specifies CASSVQWTTYEQYF. Full variable domain (missing parts from reference TRBV9 and TRBJ2-7): DSGVTQTPKHLITATGQRVTLRCSPRSGDLSVYWYQQSLDQGLQFLIQYYNGEERAKGNILERFSAQQFPDLHSELNLSSLELGDSALYFCASSVQWTTYEQYFGPGTRLTVT.

This chain links TRBV14 with TRBJ2-7, with TRBD1 matching over 10 bases. This CDR3 contains 16 residues. CDR1 SGHDN and CDR2 FVKESK come from the germline V gene. J lost 0 bases, V lost 4 bases, and 6 bases had no gene match. In nucleotides, the CDR3 is TGTGCCAGCAGCCGTCCCGGGACAGGGGCCTCCTACGAGCAGTACTTC. It specifies CASSRPGTGASYEQYF.

The chain recombines TRBV9 with TRBJ2-2; 8 nucleotides line up with TRBD2. CDR1 is SGDLS, CDR2 YYNGEE, per germline. The CDR3 loop spans 17 amino acids. Trimming at V came to 1 base and at J to 2 bases, leaving 7 bases not matched to a gene. The chain's CDR3 is CASSVSQGLGNTGELFF. CDR3 DNA sequence: TGTGCCAGCAGCGTAAGCCAGGGACTAGGTAACACCGGGGAGCTGTTTTTT.

This clonotype was detected a few times. The chain is built from TRBV5-1 and TRBJ2-5; 7 bases agree with TRBD1. The CDR3 has 13 amino acids. The trim removed 7 bases at V and 5 bases at J, leaving 8 bases unmatched. Germline V gene data show CDR1 as SGHRS and CDR2 as YFSETQ. The CDR3: CASFQGVQETQYF. In nucleotides, the CDR3 is TGCGCCAGCTTTCAGGGGGTCCAGGAGACCCAGTACTTC.

Only a few counts were recorded for this clonotype. The chain is built from TRBV4-1 and TRBJ2-5, with D perhaps given as TRBD1 or TRBD2 (5 bases each). The CDR3 loop spans 15 amino acids. V lost 5 bases and J 4 bases, leaving 17 bases between the germline ends. Germline values: CDR1 MGHRA, CDR2 YSYEKL. CDR3 DNA sequence: TGCGCCAGCAGCAAGCGAACGGGACCTGGAGAGACCCAGTACTTC. Translated, it gives CASSKRTGPGETQYF.

V and J are TRBV9 and TRBJ2-3, with D perhaps matching TRBD1 (7 bases). The germline V gene encodes CDR1 SGDLS and CDR2 YYNGEE. This CDR3 has 17 residues. With 3 bases removed from V and 0 bases from J, the gap between germline ends came to 17 bases. The CDR3 nucleotides read TGTGCCAGCAGCGGACGGGGGACAGATTCTAGCACAGATACGCAGTATTTT. Translating it yields CASSGRGTDSSTDTQYF.

The gene calls are TRBV12-3 or TRBV12-4 and TRBJ2-1; TRBD2 matches 7 bases. The CDR3 is made up of 14 amino acids. After removal of 3 bases from V and 8 bases from J, the junction contained 7 bases not matched to a gene. This CDR3 is CASSLGGSFDEQFF. The CDR3 DNA follows: TGTGCCAGCAGTTTGGGAGGGAGTTTCGATGAGCAGTTCTTC.

This clonotype showed up just a few times. The chain recombines TRBV11-2 with TRBJ2-7; D ambiguous. This CDR3 region has 14 residues. The V end lost 4 bases, the J end lost 1 base, and 11 bases lay between the germline ends. Germline V CDR1 and CDR2: SGHAT, FQNNGV. The CDR3 region has the DNA TGTGCCAGCAGCTCCCAACAGTGGTCCTACGAGCAGTACTTC. It is translated as CASSSQQWSYEQYF.

This clonotype was detected a few times. The rearrangement joins TRBV4-1 to TRBJ2-7, with D possibly matching TRBD2 (6 bases). Germline CDR1 MGHRA, CDR2 YSYEKL. The CDR3 extends over 16 amino acids. The V and J ends lost 0 bases and 6 bases respectively, with 18 bases between them. CDR3 DNA: TGCGCCAGCAGCCAAGATCGTAAGGGGAAGGAGGGCGAGCAGTACTTC. Its translation is CASSQDRKGKEGEQYF.

This clonotype was counted between two and nine times. The V and J genes are TRBV19 and TRBJ2-7, with D maybe TRBD2 (5 bases). The CDR3 has 19 amino acids. Germline CDR1 and CDR2: LNHDA and SQIVND (reference sequence). The ends were cut back, 5 bases at V and 1 base at J, with 27 bases in the middle. CDR3 in DNA: TGTGCCAGTAGTCGCGACCCTTATCGTCGGGGTCCTACATCCTACGAGCAGTACTTC. Translation gives CASSRDPYRRGPTSYEQYF. Full variable domain (remainder filled in from reference TRBV19 and TRBJ2-7): DGGITQSPKYLFRKEGQNVTLSCEQNLNHDAMYWYRQDPGQGLRLIYYSQIVNDFQKGDIAEGYSVSREKKESFPLTVTSAQKNPTAFYLCASSRDPYRRGPTSYEQYFGPGTRLTVT.

The rearrangement links TRBV4-2 to TRBJ2-1; a possible D gene is TRBD2 (5 bases). The V end was cut by 4 bases, the J end by 3 bases, with 16 bases between. The CDR3 covers 16 residues. Germline values: CDR1 LGHNA, CDR2 YNFKEQ. The CDR3 loop reads CASSLIGEISYNEQFF. CDR3 sequence (DNA): TGTGCCAGCAGCCTGATCGGGGAGATCAGCTACAATGAGCAGTTCTTC.

The chain carries TRBV4-2 and TRBJ1-1; D not resolved. The CDR3 spans 16 residues. Germline V CDR1 and CDR2: LGHNA, YNFKEQ. Trimming shortened V by 0 bases and J by 2 bases, and 13 bases separated the two germline ends. The CDR3 here is CASSQDSTAINTEAFF. CDR3 DNA: TGTGCCAGCAGCCAAGATTCTACCGCGATCAACACTGAAGCTTTCTTT.